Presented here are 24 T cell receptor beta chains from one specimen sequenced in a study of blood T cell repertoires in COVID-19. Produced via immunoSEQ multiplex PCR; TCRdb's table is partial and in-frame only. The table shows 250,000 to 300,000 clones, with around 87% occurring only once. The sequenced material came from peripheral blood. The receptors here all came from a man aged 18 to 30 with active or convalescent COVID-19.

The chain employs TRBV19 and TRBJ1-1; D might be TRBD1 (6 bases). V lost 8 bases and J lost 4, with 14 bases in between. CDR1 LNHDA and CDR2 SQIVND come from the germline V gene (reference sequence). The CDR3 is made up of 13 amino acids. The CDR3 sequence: CASSPARGTEAFF. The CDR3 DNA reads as TGTGCCAGTTCGCCCGCCAGGGGCACTGAAGCTTTCTTT.

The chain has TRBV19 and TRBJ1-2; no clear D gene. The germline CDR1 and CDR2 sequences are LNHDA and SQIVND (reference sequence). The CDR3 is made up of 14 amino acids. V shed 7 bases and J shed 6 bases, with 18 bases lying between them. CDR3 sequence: CASMMRRAQDGYTF. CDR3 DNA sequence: TGTGCCAGTATGATGAGGCGGGCTCAAGATGGCTACACCTTC.

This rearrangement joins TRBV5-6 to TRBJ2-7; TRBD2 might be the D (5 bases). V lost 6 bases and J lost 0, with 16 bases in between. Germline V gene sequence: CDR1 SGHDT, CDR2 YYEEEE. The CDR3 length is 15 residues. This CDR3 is CASNWVTGSSYEQYF. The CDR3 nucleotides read TGTGCCAGCAACTGGGTTACGGGGAGCTCCTACGAGCAGTACTTC.

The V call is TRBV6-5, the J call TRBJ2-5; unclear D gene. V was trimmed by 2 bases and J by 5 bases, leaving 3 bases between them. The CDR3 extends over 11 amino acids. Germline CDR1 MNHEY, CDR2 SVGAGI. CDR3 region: CASSYAETQYF. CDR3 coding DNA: TGTGCCAGCAGTTACGCGGAGACCCAGTACTTC.

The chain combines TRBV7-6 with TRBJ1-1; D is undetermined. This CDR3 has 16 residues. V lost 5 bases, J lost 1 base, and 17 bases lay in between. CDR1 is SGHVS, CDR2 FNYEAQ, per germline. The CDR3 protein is CASSPVERQRNTEAFF. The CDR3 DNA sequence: TGTGCCAGCAGCCCCGTCGAGAGACAAAGGAACACTGAAGCTTTCTTT.

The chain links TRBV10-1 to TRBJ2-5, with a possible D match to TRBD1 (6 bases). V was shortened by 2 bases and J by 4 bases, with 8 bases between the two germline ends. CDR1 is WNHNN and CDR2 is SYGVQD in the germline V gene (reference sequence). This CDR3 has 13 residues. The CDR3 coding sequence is TGCGCCAGCAGTGAGGGGGGCCGAGAGACCCAGTACTTC. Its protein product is CASSEGGRETQYF.

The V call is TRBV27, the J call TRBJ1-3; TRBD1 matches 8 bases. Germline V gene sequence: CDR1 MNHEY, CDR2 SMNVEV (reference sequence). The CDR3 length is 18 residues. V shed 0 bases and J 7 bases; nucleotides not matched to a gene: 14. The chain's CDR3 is CASSLSAPYRGVMNTIYF. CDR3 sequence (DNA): TGTGCCAGCAGTTTATCGGCCCCATACAGGGGGGTTATGAACACCATATATTTT.

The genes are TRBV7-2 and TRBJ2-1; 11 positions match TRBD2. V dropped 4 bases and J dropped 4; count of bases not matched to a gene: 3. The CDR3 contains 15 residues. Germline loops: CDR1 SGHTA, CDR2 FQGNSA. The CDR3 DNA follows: TGTGCCAGCAGCTCCCCTAGCGGGAGGTACAATGAGCAGTTCTTC. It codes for CASSSPSGRYNEQFF.

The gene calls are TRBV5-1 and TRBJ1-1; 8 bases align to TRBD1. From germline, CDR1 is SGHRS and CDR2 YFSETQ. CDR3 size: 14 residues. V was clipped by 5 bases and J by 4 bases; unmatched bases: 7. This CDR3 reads CASRQQGVGTEAFF. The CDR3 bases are TGCGCCAGCAGACAACAGGGGGTGGGCACTGAAGCTTTCTTT.

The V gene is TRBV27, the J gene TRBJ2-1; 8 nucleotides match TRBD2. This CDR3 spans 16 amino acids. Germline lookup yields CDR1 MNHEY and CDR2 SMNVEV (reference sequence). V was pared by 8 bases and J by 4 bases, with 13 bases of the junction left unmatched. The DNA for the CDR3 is TGTGCCAGCCAAGATCGGGGGTTAGCGGGATACAATGAGCAGTTCTTC. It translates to CASQDRGLAGYNEQFF.

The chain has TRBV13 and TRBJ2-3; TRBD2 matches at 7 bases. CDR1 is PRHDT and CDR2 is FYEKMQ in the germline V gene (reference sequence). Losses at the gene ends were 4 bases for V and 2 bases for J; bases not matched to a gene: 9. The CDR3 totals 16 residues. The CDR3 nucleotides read TGTGCCAGCAGCTCGTCTAGCGGACCAAACACAGATACGCAGTATTTT. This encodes CASSSSSGPNTDTQYF.

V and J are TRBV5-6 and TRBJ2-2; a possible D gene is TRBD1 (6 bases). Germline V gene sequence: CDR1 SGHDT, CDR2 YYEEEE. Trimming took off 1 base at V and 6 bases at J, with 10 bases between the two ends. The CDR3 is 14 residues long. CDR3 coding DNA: TGTGCCAGCAGCTTGATCAGGGGTTCCGGGGAGCTGTTTTTT. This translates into CASSLIRGSGELFF.

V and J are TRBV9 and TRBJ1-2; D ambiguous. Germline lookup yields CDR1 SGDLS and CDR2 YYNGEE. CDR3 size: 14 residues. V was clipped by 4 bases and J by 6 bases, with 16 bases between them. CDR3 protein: CASSYGEGLNGYTF. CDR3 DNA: TGTGCCAGCAGCTACGGGGAGGGCCTCAATGGCTACACCTTC.

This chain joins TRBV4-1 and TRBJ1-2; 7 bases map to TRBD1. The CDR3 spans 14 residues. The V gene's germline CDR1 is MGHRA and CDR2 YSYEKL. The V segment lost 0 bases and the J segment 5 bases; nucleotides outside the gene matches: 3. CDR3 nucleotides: TGCGCCAGCAGCCAAGACGCAGGGGGGTATGGCTACACCTTC. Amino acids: CASSQDAGGYGYTF.

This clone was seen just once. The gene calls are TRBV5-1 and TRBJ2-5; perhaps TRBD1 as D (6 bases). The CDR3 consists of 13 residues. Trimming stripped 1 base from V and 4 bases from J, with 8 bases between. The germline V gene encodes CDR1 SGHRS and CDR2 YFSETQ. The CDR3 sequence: CASSLLTGETQYF. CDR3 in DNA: TGCGCCAGCAGCTTGCTGACAGGAGAGACCCAGTACTTC.

CDR3 in amino acids: CASKELANTGELFF. The DNA for the CDR3 is TGTGCCAGTAAGGAACTAGCGAACACCGGGGAGCTGTTTTTT. The rearrangement uses TRBV19 and TRBJ2-2, with D perhaps TRBD2 (5 bases). V shed 7 bases and J shed 0 bases, with 9 bases lying between them. The CDR3 sequence is 14 residues long. CDR1 and CDR2 (germline): LNHDA, SQIVND (reference sequence).

CDR3 residues: CASSLDPGDNQPQHF. DNA of the CDR3: TGCGCCAGCAGCTTGGACCCAGGGGACAATCAGCCCCAGCATTTT. This chain uses TRBV5-1 with TRBJ1-5, with D perhaps matching TRBD1 (6 bases). This CDR3 has 15 amino acids. V lost 0 bases and J lost 3, with 10 bases in between. The V gene's germline CDR1 is SGHRS and CDR2 YFSETQ.

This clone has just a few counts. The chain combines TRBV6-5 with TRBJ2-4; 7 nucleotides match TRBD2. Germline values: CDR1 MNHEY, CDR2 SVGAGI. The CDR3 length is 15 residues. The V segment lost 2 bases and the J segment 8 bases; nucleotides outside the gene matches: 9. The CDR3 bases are TGTGCCAGCAGTTACACCTGGGACTATAGTGACATTCAGTACTTC. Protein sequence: CASSYTWDYSDIQYF.

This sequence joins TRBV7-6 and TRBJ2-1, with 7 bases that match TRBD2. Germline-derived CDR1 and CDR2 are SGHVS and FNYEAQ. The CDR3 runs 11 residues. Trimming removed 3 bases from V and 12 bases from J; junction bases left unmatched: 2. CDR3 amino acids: CASSLRGMQFF. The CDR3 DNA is TGTGCCAGCAGCTTGCGGGGGATGCAGTTCTTC.

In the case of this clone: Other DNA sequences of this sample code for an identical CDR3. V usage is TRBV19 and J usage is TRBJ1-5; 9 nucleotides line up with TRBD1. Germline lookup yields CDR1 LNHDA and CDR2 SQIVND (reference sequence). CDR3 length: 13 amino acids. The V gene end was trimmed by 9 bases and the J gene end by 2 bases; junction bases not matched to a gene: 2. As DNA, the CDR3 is TGTGCCAGCCGGGACAGGGGCAATCAGCCCCAGCATTTT. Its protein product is CASRDRGNQPQHF.

CDR3 DNA sequence: TGTGCCAGCAGTCTCGACGAGACAGTTAACTATGGCTACACCTTC. Translated, it gives CASSLDETVNYGYTF. This chain connects TRBV28 to TRBJ1-2, with D perhaps TRBD1 (5 bases). The length of the CDR3 is 15 residues. CDR1 is MDHEN and CDR2 is SYDVKM in the germline V gene. V dropped 5 bases and J dropped 1 base, with 14 bases sitting between them.

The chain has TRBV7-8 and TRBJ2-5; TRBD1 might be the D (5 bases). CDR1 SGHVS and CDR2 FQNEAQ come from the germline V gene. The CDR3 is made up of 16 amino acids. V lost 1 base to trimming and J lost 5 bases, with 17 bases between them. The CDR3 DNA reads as TGTGCCAGCAGCTTAGTCCGCACAGGCCGTCGGGAGACCCAGTACTTC. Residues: CASSLVRTGRRETQYF. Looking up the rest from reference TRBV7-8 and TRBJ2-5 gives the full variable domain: GAGVSQSPRYKVAKRGQDVALRCDPISGHVSLFWYQQALGQGPEFLTYFQNEAQLDKSGLPSDRFFAERPEGSVSTLKIQRTQQEDSAVYLCASSLVRTGRRETQYFGPGTRLLVL.

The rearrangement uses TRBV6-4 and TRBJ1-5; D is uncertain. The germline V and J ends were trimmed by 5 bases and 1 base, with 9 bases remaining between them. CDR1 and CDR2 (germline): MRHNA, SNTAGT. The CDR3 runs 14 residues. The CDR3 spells CASSPNESNQPQHF. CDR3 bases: TGTGCCAGCAGTCCCAACGAGAGCAATCAGCCCCAGCATTTT.

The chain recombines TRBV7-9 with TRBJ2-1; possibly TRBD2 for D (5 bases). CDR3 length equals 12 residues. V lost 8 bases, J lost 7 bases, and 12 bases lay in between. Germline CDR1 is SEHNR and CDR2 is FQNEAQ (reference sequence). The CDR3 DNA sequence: TGTGCCAGCGTAAGTACTAGGAATGAGCAGTTCTTC. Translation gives CASVSTRNEQFF. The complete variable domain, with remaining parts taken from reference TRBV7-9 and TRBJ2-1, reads DTGVSQNPRHKITKRGQNVTFRCDPISEHNRLYWYRQTLGQGPEFLTYFQNEAQLEKSRLLSDRFSAERPKGSFSTLEIQRTEQGDSAMYLCASVSTRNEQFFGPGTRLTVL.